This paragraph reports one T cell receptor beta chain. Its antigen remains unidentified. No base-level quality is on record; no much larger clone is a single base apart. According to the study, the label for this sample's treatment or condition signals: some 20 received Ad26.COV2.S at low or high dose, single or two shots; five or six received placebo; per-sample allocation not given. Repertoires of vaccine and placebo recipients were sequenced from samples collected on day 63 after the first injection. Between 29 July and 7 August 2020, Cohort 1b enrolled around 25 adults aged 18-55 years at one site in Boston, USA. As a vaccine, Ad26.COV2.S was a replication-incompetent adenovirus type 26 vector that expressed a prefusion-stabilized SARS-CoV-2 spike protein derived from the original Wuhan strain. V and J are truncated by 2 bases and 5 bases respectively, leaving an intervening sequence of 5 bases. CDR1 and CDR2 are drawn from the germline V gene: ENHRY, SYGVKD. The CDR3 runs 12 residues from the cysteine to the phenylalanine. Only the CDR3 region is kept as DNA, spanning 36 bases read in frame from base 1.

The record originates from a study of Ad26.COV2.S vaccination and SARS-CoV-2 variants (dated by TCRdb to the early 2020s). About the full investigation: Vaccine-arm donors were drawn from COV1001, a multicentre, randomized, double-blind, placebo-controlled phase I-IIa trial of Ad26.COV2.S in healthy adults. Ad26.COV2.S was administered intramuscularly at 5 x 10^10 or 1 x 10^11 viral particles, either as a single shot or as two shots given 56 days apart. TCRbeta repertoire sequencing served as the tool for gauging how specific and how broad the SARS-CoV-2-reactive T cell receptors were following Ad26.COV2.S vaccination. The TCR-sequenced set comprised about 32 samples: around 20 Ad26.COV2.S vaccine recipients, 5 placebo recipients and 8 SARS-CoV-2 convalescent individuals. Participants in the trial were split at random into five groups of five each, receiving low-dose or high-dose Ad26.COV2.S once or twice, or else placebo on both occasions. Blinding of investigators to trial group allocation was maintained during experiments and outcome assessment. What the study reported, not specific to this receptor: Spike-specific TCR breadth was higher in Ad26.COV2.S recipients than in placebo recipients (P = 0.0014). According to the authors, total T cell responses may have been underestimated by the TCR breadth and depth analyses. Comparing responses between vaccine doses or regimens was not something the study was powered to do. After vaccination, spike-specific CD8+ and CD4+ T cell responses were reported to show substantial breadth. Comparable non-spike TCR breadth was observed between vaccine and placebo recipients, consistent with only spike being contained in the vaccine.

The immunoSEQ Assay was used to sequence TCRbeta CDR3 regions. After extraction, genomic DNA underwent amplification by bias-controlled multiplex PCR, followed by high-throughput sequencing. The authors processed their data as follows. To quantify the absolute abundance of each unique TCRbeta CDR3 region, sequences were collapsed and filtered. Usable DNA was measured by amplifying reference genes present in all nucleated cells, and TCRbeta template counts were normalized to that usable DNA to estimate T cell fraction. Repertoire TCRs were annotated as SARS-CoV-2-specific by exact matching of V gene, CDR3 amino acid sequence and J gene to a known reactive TCR set. The reference SARS-CoV-2 TCR set came from MIRA and was filtered for enrichment in COVID-19-positive ImmuneCODE repertoires, removing public or cross-reactive TCRs. Drawing on the MIRA antigens, annotated TCRs were analysed further at the level of specific ORF or position within ORF. Depth was the summed frequency of annotated unique rearrangements, while breadth was defined as annotated unique rearrangements over total unique productive rearrangements. Two-sided Wilcoxon rank-sum tests were used to compare TCR breadth between groups. The table was pulled from immuneACCESS by TCRdb, which kept in-frame rearrangements only. Such tables lose some clones; where checked, under half of the loss comes from unresolved V genes, and the rest has no known cause. That table furnishes V, J and clone size, whereas the DNA furnished D and trimming. Here the sample has 380,000 or so clones; around 89% occur a single time. The biggest ten clones account for about 4.6% of the sample.

Rearrangement joined TRBV10-3 to TRBJ2-3; no D segment can be confidently identified. Sequences were derived from peripheral blood, sampled in a trial of Ad26.COV2.S vaccine versus placebo. The receptor was derived from a person between 18 and 60 years old who received the Ad26.COV2.S COVID-19 vaccine or a placebo. The CDR3 has the sequence CAISEIIDTQYF. The nucleotides read TGTGCCATCAGTGAGATAATAGATACGCAGTATTTT.